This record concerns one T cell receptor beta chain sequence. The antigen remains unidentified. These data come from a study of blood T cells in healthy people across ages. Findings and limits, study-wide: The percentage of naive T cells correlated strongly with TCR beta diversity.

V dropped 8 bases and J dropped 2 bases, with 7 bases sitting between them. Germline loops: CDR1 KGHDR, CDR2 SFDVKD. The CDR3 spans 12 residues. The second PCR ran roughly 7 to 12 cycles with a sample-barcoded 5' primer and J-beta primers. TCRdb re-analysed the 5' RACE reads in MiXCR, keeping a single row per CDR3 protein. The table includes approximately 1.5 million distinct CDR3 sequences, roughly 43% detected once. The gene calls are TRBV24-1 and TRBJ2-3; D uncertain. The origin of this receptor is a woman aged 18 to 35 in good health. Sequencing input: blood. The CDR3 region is CATMSSTDTQYF. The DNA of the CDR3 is TGTGCCACCATGAGTTCCACAGATACGCAGTATTTT.